The clone carrying this T cell receptor (beta chain) was detected only a few times. The sample originates from a study of cytomegalovirus exposure and HLA in healthy donors. Primers included in the PCR were 60 Vbeta and 13 Jbeta primers. Sequencing used immunoSEQ multiplex PCR; TCRdb keeps in-frame clones, though not all of them. The data show around 110,000 clones, with more than 55% seen just once and more than 1.5% held by the top ten. Germline loops: CDR1 SEHNR, CDR2 FQNEAQ (reference sequence). This CDR3 comprises 15 residues. J lost 8 bases, V lost 1 base, and 7 bases had no gene match. Likely unrecorded immune exposures existed in these nominally healthy donors.

The sample consisted of PBMCs. This clonotype was sampled from a man younger than 30 in good health and CMV-seronegative. This chain connects TRBV7-9 to TRBJ1-4; TRBD1 matches at 7 bases. CDR3 residues: CASSLVEGAREKLFF. CDR3 nucleotides: TGTGCCAGCAGCTTAGTCGAGGGGGCGCGAGAAAAACTGTTTTTT.